The next 22 T cell receptor beta chains were all read from a single sample in a study of PD-1 blockade in mismatch repair-deficient tumors. Measured with immunoSEQ multiplex PCR; TCRdb has only the in-frame clones, and not every one. This repertoire shows roughly 130,000 clones, roughly 90% found once; its top ten account for about 12%. The material sequenced was peripheral blood, taken approximately 71 weeks after starting pembrolizumab. The receptors come from an adult with mismatch repair-deficient cancer.

J is TRBJ2-5 and V is TRBV27, with D perhaps matching TRBD2 (5 bases). The CDR3 extends over 14 amino acids. In germline, CDR1 is MNHEY, CDR2 SMNVEV (reference sequence). With 8 bases removed from V and 0 bases from J, the gap between germline ends came to 13 bases. CDR3 nucleotides: TGTGCCAGCCGTCGGGGATGGGACCAAGAGACCCAGTACTTC. The encoded protein is CASRRGWDQETQYF.

V usage is TRBV6-1 and J usage is TRBJ2-3; TRBD1 matches at 10 bases. The germline V gene has CDR1 MNHNS and CDR2 SASEGT. The CDR3 spans 15 residues. V lost 3 bases and J lost 2; bases outside the gene matches: 2. The chain's CDR3 is CASSEDRGATDTQYF. The CDR3 nucleotides read TGTGCCAGCAGTGAGGACAGGGGGGCCACAGATACGCAGTATTTT.

The chain links TRBV27 to TRBJ2-7; TRBD1 aligns across 7 bases. J lost 5 bases, V lost 3 bases, and 4 bases had no gene match. The germline V gene encodes CDR1 MNHEY and CDR2 SMNVEV (reference sequence). The CDR3 is 13 residues long. As DNA, the CDR3 is TGTGCCAGCAGTTTGAGGGGGCAGAACGAGCAGTACTTC. Translation gives CASSLRGQNEQYF.

The chain recombines TRBV20-1 with TRBJ1-4; D not certain. Germline V lookup: CDR1 DFQATT, CDR2 SNEGSKA (reference sequence). V dropped 3 bases and J dropped 7 bases, with 6 bases sitting between them. The CDR3 totals 11 residues. The CDR3 bases are TGCAGTGCTAGGGACGGTGAAAAACTGTTTTTT. Its translation: CSARDGEKLFF.

The chain joins TRBV12-5 to TRBJ2-7; 10 bases agree with TRBD2. The CDR3 is 14 amino acids. The trim removed 7 bases at V and 2 bases at J, leaving 5 bases unmatched. Per germline, CDR1 LGHNT and CDR2 FRNRAP. CDR3 in amino acids: CASARAGGPYEQYF. Written as DNA, the CDR3 is TGTGCTAGTGCCCGAGCGGGAGGGCCCTACGAGCAGTACTTC.

This clone was observed a few times. J is TRBJ2-7 and V is TRBV6-5; possibly TRBD1 for D (5 bases). The length of the CDR3 is 14 residues. Trimming stripped 0 bases from V and 7 bases from J, with 13 bases between. CDR1 is MNHEY, CDR2 SVGAGI, per germline. CDR3 in DNA: TGTGCCAGCAGTTACTCCCTTGGGGCAGGGGAGCAGTACTTC. Its protein is CASSYSLGAGEQYF.

To note about this clone: Other DNA sequences of this sample code for an identical CDR3. The chain carries TRBV7-9 and TRBJ2-7; 7 bases match TRBD1. V was pared by 3 bases and J by 7 bases, with 3 bases of the junction left unmatched. In germline, CDR1 is SEHNR, CDR2 FQNEAQ (reference sequence). The CDR3 runs to 12 residues. The chain's CDR3 is CASSFPGGEQYF. CDR3 sequence (DNA): TGTGCCAGCAGCTTCCCAGGGGGTGAGCAGTACTTC. Together with reference TRBV7-9 and TRBJ2-7, the CDR3 gives the full variable domain: DTGVSQNPRHKITKRGQNVTFRCDPISEHNRLYWYRQTLGQGPEFLTYFQNEAQLEKSRLLSDRFSAERPKGSFSTLEIQRTEQGDSAMYLCASSFPGGEQYFGPGTRLTVT.

The J gene is TRBJ2-3, the V gene TRBV10-3, with 13 bases identical to TRBD2. Germline V gives CDR1 ENHRY, CDR2 SYGVKD. The CDR3 consists of 18 residues. V trimming: 5 bases; J trimming: 6 bases; junction bases outside the gene matches: 14. The CDR3 reads CAISFPGTSGEAGDTQYF. CDR3 nucleotides: TGTGCCATCAGTTTCCCCGGGACTAGCGGGGAGGCAGGGGATACGCAGTATTTT.

The V and J genes are TRBV18 and TRBJ2-5, with D tentatively TRBD1 or TRBD2 (5 bases each). Germline V gene sequence: CDR1 KGHSH, CDR2 LQKENI. The CDR3 totals 13 residues. V lost 8 bases, J lost 5 bases, and 15 bases lay in between. The CDR3 sequence: CASTKGEWETQYF. The CDR3 DNA follows: TGTGCCAGCACCAAAGGGGAGTGGGAGACCCAGTACTTC.

Only one count was recorded for this clone. The chain uses TRBV6-6 and TRBJ2-7, with a weak D call TRBD2 (5 bases). The CDR3 is 14 amino acids. V gave up 2 bases and J gave up 0 bases, with 8 bases separating them. Looked up from germline, CDR1 is MNHNY and CDR2 is SVGAGI (reference sequence). The DNA of the CDR3 is TGTGCCAGCAGTTACAGCGGATACTCCTACGAGCAGTACTTC. Translated: CASSYSGYSYEQYF.

The V call is TRBV6-5, the J call TRBJ2-7; possible D gene TRBD1, 7 bases. Trimming left V 4 bases short and J 0 bases short, with 10 bases between. There are 14 residues in the CDR3. Looked up from germline, CDR1 is MNHEY and CDR2 is SVGAGI. CDR3 nucleotide sequence: TGTGCCAGCAGTTCGCGGGACAGCTCCTACGAGCAGTACTTC. It encodes CASSSRDSSYEQYF.

This clone occurred once. The J gene is TRBJ1-1, the V gene TRBV4-1; no definite D call. With 0 bases removed from V and 8 bases from J, the gap between germline ends came to 10 bases. The CDR3 runs 13 residues. Germline V gene sequence: CDR1 MGHRA, CDR2 YSYEKL. DNA of the CDR3: TGCGCCAGCAGCCAAGAAGGTGACGTAGAAGCTTTCTTT. This sequence encodes CASSQEGDVEAFF.

This clone was seen a few times. The chain is built from TRBV28 and TRBJ2-7; unclear D gene. CDR3 length: 12 residues. Looked up from germline, CDR1 is MDHEN and CDR2 is SYDVKM. V lost 3 bases, J lost 3 bases, and 6 bases lay in between. CDR3 sequence (DNA): TGTGCCAGCAGTTTTGGGGTCTACGAGCAGTACTTC. It is translated as CASSFGVYEQYF. Looking up the rest from reference TRBV28 and TRBJ2-7 gives the full variable domain: DVKVTQSSRYLVKRTGEKVFLECVQDMDHENMFWYRQDPGLGLRLIYFSYDVKMKEKGDIPEGYSVSREKKERFSLILESASTNQTSMYLCASSFGVYEQYFGPGTRLTVT.

This clone was observed a single time. The chain couples TRBV30 to TRBJ2-1, with 7 bases matching TRBD2. J lost 8 bases, V lost 4 bases, and 11 bases had no gene match. The CDR3 has 14 residues. Germline-derived CDR1 and CDR2 are GTSNPN and SVGIG (reference sequence). CDR3 in amino acids: CAWNLGGGPYEQFF. As DNA, the CDR3 is TGTGCCTGGAATCTGGGGGGAGGGCCCTATGAGCAGTTCTTC.

Here the CDR3 reads CASSTFGRGYEQYF. CDR3 coding DNA: TGTGCCAGCAGCACCTTCGGACGGGGATACGAGCAGTACTTC. V gene TRBV11-2 combines with J gene TRBJ2-7; D possibly corresponds to TRBD2 (5 bases). The CDR3 covers 14 residues. Germline V gene data show CDR1 as SGHAT and CDR2 as FQNNGV. Trimming took 5 bases from V and 4 from J, leaving 15 bases between them. Using reference TRBV11-2 and TRBJ2-7 for the parts outside the CDR3, the full variable domain is EAGVAQSPRYKIIEKRQSVAFWCNPISGHATLYWYQQILGQGPKLLIQFQNNGVVDDSQLPKDRFSAERLKGVDSTLKIQPAKLEDSAVYLCASSTFGRGYEQYFGPGTRLTVT.

V is TRBV20-1 and J is TRBJ2-3; D might be TRBD2 (7 bases). V lost 6 bases and J lost 11, with 15 bases in between. This CDR3 contains 11 residues. Germline lookup yields CDR1 DFQATT and CDR2 SNEGSKA (reference sequence). CDR3: CSAFLADRQYF. The CDR3 region has the DNA TGCAGTGCCTTCCTAGCGGACAGGCAGTATTTT.

The chain has TRBV30 and TRBJ2-3; 11 bases agree with TRBD1. CDR1 is GTSNPN and CDR2 is SVGIG in the germline V gene (reference sequence). There are 16 residues in the CDR3. Germline trimming cut 0 bases from V and 5 bases from J; bases unmatched to any gene: 7. CDR3 region: CAWSVSWTGGLDTQYF. The CDR3 DNA reads TGTGCCTGGAGTGTATCCTGGACAGGGGGCCTAGATACGCAGTATTTT.

The rearrangement links TRBV27 to TRBJ2-7; 11 nucleotides agree with TRBD2. V shed 5 bases and J 2 bases; nucleotides not matched to a gene: 2. CDR3 size: 14 residues. Germline V lookup: CDR1 MNHEY, CDR2 SMNVEV (reference sequence). CDR3 sequence: CASSKLAGAYEQYF. The CDR3 coding sequence is TGTGCCAGCAGTAAACTAGCGGGGGCCTACGAGCAGTACTTC.

In this sample, this clone is medium-sized (0.01 to 0.1%). This chain connects TRBV11-2 to TRBJ2-2; D remains unclear. V was clipped by 4 bases and J by 6 bases, with 12 bases between them. Germline CDR1 and CDR2: SGHAT and FQNNGV. There are 14 residues in the CDR3. For the CDR3, the DNA is TGTGCCAGCAGCTCTCTCCTAGGCGCCGGGGAGCTGTTTTTT. Encoded protein: CASSSLLGAGELFF.

This sequence joins TRBV28 and TRBJ2-1; 8 nucleotides match TRBD1. In germline, CDR1 is MDHEN, CDR2 SYDVKM. The CDR3 contains 16 residues. With 4 bases clipped from V and 2 bases from J, the junction kept 7 bases outside the gene matches. The CDR3 nucleotides read TGTGCCAGCAGTTCCGCCGGGACAGGTGCCTACAATGAGCAGTTCTTC. Amino acid sequence: CASSSAGTGAYNEQFF.

The J gene is TRBJ2-3, the V gene TRBV6-5, with D hard to call. Germline loops: CDR1 MNHEY, CDR2 SVGAGI. With 7 bases removed from V and 5 bases from J, the gap between germline ends came to 7 bases. The CDR3 has 11 residues. CDR3 sequence reads: CASNGGDTQYF. CDR3 sequence (DNA): TGTGCCAGCAACGGCGGAGATACGCAGTATTTT.

This clone was recorded a few times. The V call is TRBV6-5, the J call TRBJ2-5; 7 positions match TRBD1. V shed 0 bases and J 5 bases; nucleotides not matched to a gene: 6. CDR3 length: 15 amino acids. From germline, CDR1 is MNHEY and CDR2 SVGAGI. The CDR3 protein is CASSYSATGQETQYF. CDR3 DNA sequence: TGTGCCAGCAGTTACTCGGCGACAGGGCAGGAGACCCAGTACTTC.